Listed here are 16 T cell receptor beta chains from one sample, sequenced in a study of T-cell reconstitution after alpha-beta-depleted transplantation in children. Unique molecular identifiers were used in preparing the TCRbeta library. TCRdb redid the calling of the PCR reads with MiXCR, one entry per CDR3 protein. The sample lists about 200,000 distinct CDR3 sequences; about 6.6% were seen once. Specimen: PBMCs, collected before TCRalphabeta/CD19-depleted stem cell transplant. These receptors were obtained from a boy younger than 10 with acute lymphoblastic leukemia, due to receive a stem cell transplant.

V and J are TRBV15 and TRBJ2-3; 8 nucleotides align to TRBD2. This CDR3 spans 15 amino acids. V lost 1 base to trimming and J lost 4 bases; unmatched junction nucleotides: 4. In germline, CDR1 is LNHNV, CDR2 YYDKDF (reference sequence). The CDR3 DNA reads as TGTGCCACCAGCAGAGTCCGGGAGGGCCCAGATACGCAGTATTTT. This gives the protein CATSRVREGPDTQYF.

This clonotype was found many times. This sequence joins TRBV29-1 and TRBJ2-7; D gene ambiguous. CDR3 length: 11 residues. Per the germline V gene, CDR1 is SQVTM and CDR2 is ANQGSEA. Trimming pared 2 bases from V and 3 bases from J, leaving 5 bases between. The CDR3 nucleotides are TGCAGCGTTGAATACGGCTACGAGCAGTACTTC. This gives the protein CSVEYGYEQYF.

This clonotype has only a few counts. The chain links TRBV12-3 or TRBV12-4 to TRBJ2-7; the match to TRBD1 covers 9 bases. With V trimmed by 4 bases and J by 4 bases, 5 bases remained unmatched. There are 14 residues in the CDR3. The CDR3 DNA sequence: TGTGCCAGCAGTTACAGGGGGCGAGGATACGAGCAGTACTTC. Translated, it gives CASSYRGRGYEQYF.

In its sample, this clonotype was seen many times. The rearrangement joins TRBV11-2 to TRBJ2-5, with D unresolved. This CDR3 contains 14 residues. Trimming shortened V by 5 bases and J by 5 bases, and 15 bases separated the two germline ends. Germline values: CDR1 SGHAT, CDR2 FQNNGV. The CDR3 DNA follows: TGTGCCAGCAGCCCCTATAGCTTCCGGGAGACCCAGTACTTC. The encoded protein is CASSPYSFRETQYF.

The CDR3 region is CSATGLAGGTDTQYF. DNA for the CDR3: TGCAGTGCTACAGGACTAGCGGGAGGCACAGATACGCAGTATTTT. This chain uses TRBV20-1 with TRBJ2-3, with TRBD2 matching over 13 bases. Germline CDR1 and CDR2: DFQATT and SNEGSKA (reference sequence). Trimming took 4 bases from V and 1 from J; bases not matched to a gene: 2. CDR3 length: 15 residues.

The table lists this clonotype with many counts. J is TRBJ1-4 and V is TRBV28, with D possibly matching TRBD1 (5 bases). This CDR3 has 11 residues. V was shortened by 6 bases and J by 8 bases, with 7 bases between the two germline ends. Germline CDR1 is MDHEN and CDR2 is SYDVKM. In nucleotides, the CDR3 is TGTGCCAGCAGCGGGGACGAAAAACTGTTTTTT. This gives the protein CASSGDEKLFF.

This clonotype was observed at least ten times. The V and J genes are TRBV12-3 or TRBV12-4 and TRBJ2-4; D unclear. This CDR3 contains 14 residues. V lost 6 bases and J lost 5, with 14 bases in between. The CDR3 loop reads CASSPNRVENIQYF. The CDR3 DNA sequence: TGTGCCAGCAGCCCAAACCGGGTAGAAAACATTCAGTACTTC.

In this sample, this clonotype turned up many times. The rearrangement uses TRBV20-1 and TRBJ2-1; 9 bases are shared with TRBD2. Looked up from germline, CDR1 is DFQATT and CDR2 is SNEGSKA (reference sequence). Losses at the gene ends were 4 bases for V and 3 bases for J; bases not matched to a gene: 7. The CDR3 contains 15 residues. The CDR3 DNA follows: TGCAGTGCTACCTTGTCGACTAGCGGCTACAATGAGCAGTTCTTC. Residues: CSATLSTSGYNEQFF.

This clonotype was seen at least ten times. The V call is TRBV12-3 or TRBV12-4, the J call TRBJ1-1; D not resolved. V was clipped by 3 bases and J by 2 bases, with 7 bases between them. The CDR3 contains 13 residues. This chain's CDR3 is CASSFKGNTEAFF. The CDR3 DNA is TGTGCCAGCAGTTTTAAGGGTAACACTGAAGCTTTCTTT.

J is TRBJ2-5 and V is TRBV20-1; 8 nucleotides align to TRBD2. This CDR3 is 13 amino acids long. Germline CDR1 and CDR2: DFQATT and SNEGSKA (reference sequence). Losses at the gene ends were 5 bases for V and 4 bases for J; bases not matched to a gene: 6. The CDR3 DNA follows: TGCAGTGCTTCCAGACTAGCGCCAGAGACCCAGTACTTC. This translates into CSASRLAPETQYF.

Many counts were recorded for this clonotype. The rearrangement uses TRBV29-1 and TRBJ2-1; no reliable D call. With 4 bases removed from V and 7 bases from J, the gap between germline ends came to 17 bases. Germline CDR1 and CDR2: SQVTM and ANQGSEA. CDR3 length: 14 residues. The CDR3 DNA sequence: TGCAGCGTTGTCAGCTTACCGATCAGGAATGAGCAGTTCTTC. It specifies CSVVSLPIRNEQFF.

The rearrangement links TRBV7-6 to TRBJ2-1; 8 nucleotides line up with TRBD1. The CDR3 loop spans 16 amino acids. Trimming cost V 1 base and J 4 bases; bases outside gene matches: 6. Per the germline V gene, CDR1 is SGHVS and CDR2 is FNYEAQ. CDR3: CASSLEGRGRYNEQFF. The DNA for the CDR3 is TGTGCCAGCAGCTTAGAGGGCAGGGGGCGGTACAATGAGCAGTTCTTC.

This clonotype was observed a handful of times. J is TRBJ1-2 and V is TRBV5-6; TRBD1 might be the D (6 bases). The CDR3 loop spans 14 amino acids. Trimming took off 2 bases at V and 7 bases at J, with 15 bases between the two ends. Germline V gene data show CDR1 as SGHDT and CDR2 as YYEEEE. CDR3 sequence: CASSFRGPVGGYTF. In DNA form, the CDR3 reads TGTGCCAGCAGCTTTCGGGGGCCGGTTGGTGGCTACACCTTC.

This clonotype was seen repeatedly, ten times or more. This chain joins TRBV6-2 or TRBV6-3 and TRBJ2-1; 9 bases are shared with TRBD1. Germline CDR1 reads MNHEY; CDR2 reads SVGEGT. Losses at the gene ends were 6 bases for V and 7 bases for J; bases not matched to a gene: 7. The CDR3 totals 14 residues. This chain's CDR3 is CASRLQGARNEQFF. Written as DNA, the CDR3 is TGTGCCAGCAGGCTACAGGGGGCCCGGAATGAGCAGTTCTTC.

This clonotype has at least ten counts. V gene TRBV28 combines with J gene TRBJ2-7; D is perhaps TRBD1 (5 bases). The CDR3 runs 11 residues. Deletions cut 6 bases from V and 5 bases from J, with 8 bases between. Germline V CDR1 and CDR2: MDHEN, SYDVKM. CDR3 protein: CASSQGHEQYF. CDR3 DNA sequence: TGTGCCAGCAGCCAGGGCCACGAGCAGTACTTC.

This clonotype was detected ten times or more. This sequence joins TRBV4-3 and TRBJ2-7, with D maybe TRBD1 (6 bases). CDR1 is LGHNA, CDR2 YSLEER, per germline. Trimming cost V 5 bases and J 5 bases, with 13 bases left between them. The length of the CDR3 is 13 residues. Here the CDR3 reads CASSSTGLDEQYF. CDR3 sequence (DNA): TGCGCCAGCAGCTCCACAGGGTTGGACGAGCAGTACTTC.